This entry lists 32 T cell receptor beta chains sequenced from one sample in a study of regulatory T cells in long-lasting Graves disease. Time point: newly diagnosed GD, antithyroid drugs for less than 3 months. PBMC-derived RNA was used for the TCR library. With iRepertoire HTBI primers and Arm-PCR of CDR3 regions, TCR beta libraries were built. TCRdb re-analysed the multiplex PCR reads in MiXCR, keeping a single row per CDR3 protein. The sample lists 200,000 to 250,000 distinct CDR3 sequences; 18% were seen once. The sample was peripheral blood mononuclear cells (PBMCs), taken at new diagnosis, from a patient treated with antithyroid drugs. All receptors derive from a female donor with Graves disease.

Of note for this clonotype: This may be a read error, as it is one base from a much larger clone. Since no conserved phenylalanine or tryptophan closes the CDR3, a read error is the likely cause. The V gene is TRBV28, the J gene TRBJ2-7, with a possible D match to TRBD1 (5 bases). This CDR3 contains 13 residues. The V gene lost 6 bases and the J gene lost 5 bases, with 14 bases spanning the gap. CDR1 is MDHEN and CDR2 is SYDVKM in the germline V gene. The CDR3 DNA reads TGTGCCAGCAGGCATAACTCAGGGAACGAGCAGTACTCC. This sequence encodes CASRHNSGNEQYS.

This clonotype was counted many times. The chain recombines TRBV18 with TRBJ2-3; D possibly matches TRBD1 or TRBD2 (5 bases each). Trimming stripped 2 bases from V and 5 bases from J, with 14 bases between. Germline CDR1 KGHSH, CDR2 LQKENI. The CDR3 runs to 15 residues. The CDR3 nucleotides are TGTGCCAGCTCACCAAGGAAGGGGACGGGAGATACGCAGTATTTT. As protein: CASSPRKGTGDTQYF. Using reference TRBV18 and TRBJ2-3 for the parts outside the CDR3, the full variable domain is NAGVMQNPRHLVRRRGQEARLRCSPMKGHSHVYWYRQLPEEGLKFMVYLQKENIIDESGMPKERFSAEFPKEGPSILRIQQVVRGDSAAYFCASSPRKGTGDTQYFGPGTRLTVL.

This clonotype has a count of ten or more. This rearrangement joins TRBV12-3 or TRBV12-4 to TRBJ1-1, with 7 bases aligning to TRBD1. Germline trimming cut 5 bases from V and 9 bases from J; bases unmatched to any gene: 9. This CDR3 is built from 13 residues. CDR3 loop: CASSTNVRGQAFF. DNA for the CDR3: TGTGCCAGCAGTACAAACGTGAGGGGGCAAGCTTTCTTT.

This clonotype was picked up a small number of times. The chain joins TRBV28 to TRBJ2-1; 7 nucleotides match TRBD2. The CDR3 contains 17 residues. CDR1 is MDHEN, CDR2 SYDVKM, per germline. Trimming removed 2 bases from V and 2 bases from J; junction bases left unmatched: 9. The CDR3 DNA follows: TGTGCCAGCAGTTTAAGTCCGCTGCGGGAGACCTACAATGAGCAGTTCTTC. Translating it yields CASSLSPLRETYNEQFF.

The V gene is TRBV14, the J gene TRBJ2-2; possibly TRBD1 for D (6 bases). There are 15 residues in the CDR3. With 3 bases removed from V and 6 bases from J, the gap between germline ends came to 14 bases. CDR1 is SGHDN and CDR2 is FVKESK in the germline V gene. The chain's CDR3 is CASSHRTVKAGELFF. The CDR3 region has the DNA TGTGCCAGCAGCCACCGGACAGTTAAGGCCGGGGAGCTGTTTTTT.

This clonotype was found once. This chain uses TRBV15 with TRBJ1-2, with D tentatively TRBD1 (6 bases). Per the germline V gene, CDR1 is LNHNV and CDR2 is YYDKDF (reference sequence). The CDR3 runs 17 residues. V was clipped by 0 bases and J by 0 bases, with 14 bases between them. The CDR3 loop is CATSRDSGAPANYGYTF. The DNA for the CDR3 is TGTGCCACCAGCAGAGATTCAGGGGCACCCGCTAACTATGGCTACACCTTC.

This clonotype was detected many times. The V gene is TRBV10-3, the J gene TRBJ2-7, with D maybe TRBD2 (5 bases). Germline lookup yields CDR1 ENHRY and CDR2 SYGVKD. V was pared by 6 bases and J by 5 bases, with 14 bases between. The CDR3 is 13 amino acids. The chain's CDR3 is CAISQTGSDEQYF. CDR3 DNA: TGTGCCATCAGCCAGACTGGGAGTGACGAGCAGTACTTC.

This clonotype was detected only a few times. This rearrangement joins TRBV11-2 to TRBJ2-7, with TRBD2 matching 9 bases. V lost 10 bases and J lost 3; bases outside the gene matches: 13. There are 15 residues in the CDR3. The germline V gene has CDR1 SGHAT and CDR2 FQNNGV. This CDR3 reads CATQSSGRWGYEQYF. Written as DNA, the CDR3 is TGTGCCACCCAGTCCAGCGGGAGGTGGGGCTACGAGCAGTACTTC.

The table lists this clonotype with many counts. CDR3 residues: CASNGQMNTEAFF. CDR3 sequence (DNA): TGTGCCAGCAATGGACAGATGAACACTGAAGCTTTCTTT. J is TRBJ1-1 and V is TRBV2, with D possibly TRBD1 on 6 matching bases. From germline, CDR1 is SNHLY and CDR2 FYNNEI. The length of the CDR3 is 13 residues. Trimming pared 7 bases from V and 0 bases from J, leaving 9 bases between.

The gene calls are TRBV7-9 and TRBJ2-3; weak D call: TRBD1 (5 bases). The CDR3 is 12 amino acids. Germline V gene lookup returns CDR1 SEHNR and CDR2 FQNEAQ (reference sequence). The V and J ends lost 6 bases and 12 bases respectively, with 16 bases between them. Here the CDR3 reads CASSSDGANQYF. The CDR3 region has the DNA TGTGCCAGCAGTTCCGATGGGGCCAACCAGTATTTT.

This clonotype appeared a few times. Relative to the germline gene, one junction end is altered; a read error may explain this. The genes are TRBV7-7 and TRBJ2-2; D tentatively reads TRBD1 or TRBD2 (5 bases each). Germline V gene data show CDR1 as SSHAT and CDR2 as FNYEAQ (reference sequence). The CDR3 has 16 amino acids. CDR3 loop: CASSPGRLLNTGELFF. The CDR3 DNA follows: TGTGCTAGCAGCCCGGGACGACTGCTGAACACCGGGGAGCTGTTTTTT. The entire variable domain, with the rest obtained from reference TRBV7-7 and TRBJ2-2, is as follows: GAGVSQSPRYKVTKRGQDVTLRCDPISSHATLYWYQQALGQGPEFLTYFNYEAQPDKSGLPSDRFSAERPEGSISTLTIQRTEQRDSAMYRCASSPGRLLNTGELFFGEGSRLTVL.

As for this clonotype: A much larger clone differs by one base, so this may be a read error. The CDR3 bases are TGTGCCGGCAGTCCCGGACAGGTTCCGTTTTTT. It translates to CAGSPGQVPFF. This sequence joins TRBV28 and TRBJ1-4; TRBD1 aligns across 7 bases. Looked up from germline, CDR1 is MDHEN and CDR2 is SYDVKM. There are 11 residues in the CDR3.

This clonotype was seen ten or more times. The V gene is TRBV16, the J gene TRBJ1-1; no clear D gene. Germline assignment: CDR1 KGHSY and CDR2 FQNENV. The V end lost 2 bases, the J end lost 6 bases, and 10 bases lay between the germline ends. The CDR3 spans 13 residues. The CDR3, as DNA: TGTGCCAGCAGCCAAACCGCCGGGCCTGAAGCTTTCTTT. This gives the protein CASSQTAGPEAFF.

This clonotype was counted many times. V is TRBV28 and J is TRBJ2-3; 13 bases match TRBD2. With 4 bases clipped from V and 6 bases from J, the junction kept 7 bases outside the gene matches. The CDR3 extends over 16 amino acids. The V gene's germline CDR1 is MDHEN and CDR2 SYDVKM. This CDR3 is CASSSRTSGRGDTQYF. Written as DNA, the CDR3 is TGTGCCAGCAGTTCCCGGACTAGCGGGAGAGGGGATACGCAGTATTTT.

This rearrangement joins TRBV28 to TRBJ1-2; the match to TRBD1 covers 10 bases. In germline, CDR1 is MDHEN, CDR2 SYDVKM. V was pared by 4 bases and J by 5 bases, with 13 bases of the junction left unmatched. CDR3 length equals 17 residues. The CDR3 sequence: CASSYLTGGASDYGYTF. The CDR3 DNA reads TGTGCCAGCAGTTACCTGACAGGGGGCGCCTCCGATTATGGCTACACCTTC.

There are many counts of this clonotype. The chain uses TRBV28 and TRBJ2-7; tentatively, D is TRBD1 (6 bases). The CDR3 covers 14 residues. Germline assignment: CDR1 MDHEN and CDR2 SYDVKM. The V gene lost 3 bases and the J gene lost 2 bases, with 11 bases spanning the gap. The CDR3 bases are TGTGCCAGCAGTTTCGCTGGGGGCGCCTACGAGCAGTACTTC. It encodes CASSFAGGAYEQYF.

The chain employs TRBV29-1 and TRBJ2-1; D tentatively fits TRBD1 or TRBD2 (5 bases each). Looked up from germline, CDR1 is SQVTM and CDR2 is ANQGSEA. CDR3 length: 11 residues. With 7 bases removed from V and 8 bases from J, the gap between germline ends came to 12 bases. CDR3 amino acids: CSAQGGHEQFF. In nucleotides, the CDR3 is TGCAGCGCTCAGGGCGGGCATGAGCAGTTCTTC.

This clonotype was seen ten or more times. V gene TRBV12-3 or TRBV12-4 combines with J gene TRBJ2-7; 8 bases map to TRBD2. The CDR3 is 15 residues long. V shed 8 bases, J shed 0 bases, and the junction held 9 bases outside the gene matches. The CDR3 spells CASRKPGGPSYEQYF. The CDR3 nucleotides are TGTGCCAGCCGTAAACCGGGAGGGCCCTCCTACGAGCAGTACTTC.

There are many counts of this clonotype. V gene TRBV12-3 or TRBV12-4 combines with J gene TRBJ1-1, with D unclear. V lost 6 bases and J 1 base, leaving 9 bases between the germline ends. This CDR3 is built from 13 residues. For the CDR3, the DNA is TGTGCCAGCAGCCTATATCGGAACACTGAAGCTTTCTTT. Translating gives CASSLYRNTEAFF.

Many counts were recorded for this clonotype. This chain links TRBV12-3 or TRBV12-4 with TRBJ1-1, with no clear D. CDR3 length equals 13 residues. With 6 bases removed from V and 2 bases from J, the gap between germline ends came to 10 bases. The CDR3 DNA reads as TGTGCCAGCAGCTTCCGAGAAAACACTGAAGCTTTCTTT. Protein product: CASSFRENTEAFF.

The CDR3, as DNA: TGTGCCAGGTCTCCGGTTGGTGGGAGTGCCTACAATGAGCAGTTCTTC. Translating it yields CARSPVGGSAYNEQFF. The chain carries TRBV18 and TRBJ2-1, with D possibly being TRBD2 (5 bases). With 9 bases removed from V and 2 bases from J, the gap between germline ends came to 20 bases. The CDR3 sequence is 16 residues long. CDR1 KGHSH and CDR2 LQKENI come from the germline V gene. The full variable domain, with the rest looked up from reference TRBV18 and TRBJ2-1, is NAGVMQNPRHLVRRRGQEARLRCSPMKGHSHVYWYRQLPEEGLKFMVYLQKENIIDESGMPKERFSAEFPKEGPSILRIQQVVRGDSAAYFCARSPVGGSAYNEQFFGPGTRLTVL.

The rearrangement uses TRBV12-3 or TRBV12-4 and TRBJ2-5; possibly TRBD1 for D (6 bases). V was pared by 1 base and J by 3 bases, with 6 bases between. This CDR3 has 13 residues. Written as DNA, the CDR3 is TGTGCCAGCAGTTTAGAGGGGGAAGAGACCCAGTACTTC. The encoded protein is CASSLEGEETQYF.

Turning to this clonotype: This likely reflects a read error, since a far larger clone is one base away. The chain carries TRBV7-2 and TRBJ1-5, with unresolved D. The CDR3 is made up of 13 amino acids. CDR1 SGHTA and CDR2 FQGNSA come from the germline V gene. DNA of the CDR3: TGTGCCAGCGGCTTCGGACGGGATCAGCCCCAGCATTTT. It is translated as CASGFGRDQPQHF.

The genes are TRBV7-8 and TRBJ2-3; TRBD2 matches at 11 bases. Germline V gene sequence: CDR1 SGHVS, CDR2 FQNEAQ. The CDR3 runs to 16 residues. V shed 6 bases, J shed 5 bases, and the junction held 10 bases outside the gene matches. The CDR3 region has the DNA TGTGCCAGCAGTGAATGGGCGGGACTAGCGGAAGATACGCAGTATTTT. The encoded protein is CASSEWAGLAEDTQYF.

This clonotype was picked up many times. The rearrangement joins TRBV5-1 to TRBJ2-1; D is uncertain. This CDR3 contains 15 residues. The V end was cut by 0 bases, the J end by 1 base, with 8 bases between. CDR1 and CDR2 (germline): SGHRS, YFSETQ. DNA for the CDR3: TGCGCCAGCAGCTTGGCCATACTTTCCTACAATGAGCAGTTCTTC. It encodes CASSLAILSYNEQFF.

This chain connects TRBV6-1 to TRBJ1-4, with 8 bases fitting TRBD1. The trim removed 7 bases at V and 12 bases at J, leaving 22 bases unmatched. This CDR3 region has 17 residues. Germline lookup yields CDR1 MNHNS and CDR2 SASEGT. Written as DNA, the CDR3 is TGTGCCAGCACCCCACGAGGGACAGGCTTCGGACTGAAGGAACTGTTTTTT. It translates to CASTPRGTGFGLKELFF.

This clonotype was observed many times. This chain connects TRBV7-8 to TRBJ2-1, with D uncertain. The CDR3 loop spans 13 amino acids. V was clipped by 1 base and J by 7 bases, with 8 bases between them. The germline gives CDR1 SGHVS, CDR2 FQNEAQ. The CDR3 reads CASSLERRNEQFF. The DNA of the CDR3 is TGTGCCAGCAGCTTAGAACGTAGGAATGAGCAGTTCTTC.

This clonotype was picked up many times. V gene TRBV7-3 combines with J gene TRBJ2-2; 7 bases agree with TRBD2. The trim removed 0 bases at V and 2 bases at J, leaving 3 bases unmatched. The CDR3 runs to 16 residues. Germline V gives CDR1 SGHTA, CDR2 FQGTGA. CDR3 amino acids: CASSLTGGDNTGELFF. The CDR3 nucleotides are TGTGCCAGCAGCTTAACGGGGGGGGACAACACCGGGGAGCTGTTTTTT.

This clonotype was counted at least ten times. The rearrangement uses TRBV12-5 and TRBJ1-2; 8 bases fit TRBD1. This CDR3 is built from 13 residues. Germline V gene sequence: CDR1 LGHNT, CDR2 FRNRAP. Trimming took 5 bases from V and 8 from J; bases not matched to a gene: 7. The CDR3 reads CASGPGGWRGYTF. The DNA of the CDR3 is TGTGCTAGTGGTCCAGGGGGCTGGCGGGGCTACACCTTC.

This clonotype was counted many times. The V and J genes are TRBV28 and TRBJ2-7; D is unresolved. This CDR3 is built from 13 residues. Germline V lookup: CDR1 MDHEN, CDR2 SYDVKM. Between the trimmed V and J ends, which lost 6 bases and 3 bases, there was a span of 12 bases. The CDR3, as DNA: TGTGCCAGCAGGGACCGGGCCTTCTACGAGCAGTACTTC. Its protein product is CASRDRAFYEQYF.

This clonotype occurred many times. The chain couples TRBV6-1 to TRBJ1-5, with D tentatively TRBD1 (6 bases). Germline lookup yields CDR1 MNHNS and CDR2 SASEGT. The CDR3 loop spans 15 amino acids. The germline V and J ends were trimmed by 6 bases and 0 bases, with 12 bases remaining between them. CDR3 amino acids: CASSPGQYSNQPQHF. The CDR3 DNA sequence: TGTGCCAGCAGCCCTGGACAGTATAGCAATCAGCCCCAGCATTTT.

This clonotype was recorded many times. The chain couples TRBV24-1 to TRBJ2-3; TRBD1 agrees at 9 bases. Trimming cost V 7 bases and J 1 base; bases outside gene matches: 2. The CDR3 is 14 amino acids. Germline V gives CDR1 KGHDR, CDR2 SFDVKD. The CDR3 spells CATRWDRGTDTQYF. CDR3 sequence (DNA): TGTGCCACCAGATGGGACAGGGGCACAGATACGCAGTATTTT.